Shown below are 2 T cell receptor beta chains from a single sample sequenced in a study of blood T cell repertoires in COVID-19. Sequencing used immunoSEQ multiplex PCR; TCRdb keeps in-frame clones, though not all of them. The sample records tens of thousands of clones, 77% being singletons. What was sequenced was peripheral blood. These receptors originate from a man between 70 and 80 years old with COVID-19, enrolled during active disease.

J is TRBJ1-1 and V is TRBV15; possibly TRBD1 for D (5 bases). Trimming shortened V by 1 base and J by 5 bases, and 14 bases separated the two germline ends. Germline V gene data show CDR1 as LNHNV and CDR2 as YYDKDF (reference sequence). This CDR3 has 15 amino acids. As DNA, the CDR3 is TGTGCCACCAGCAGAGCTTGGGGGGGAAGGACTGAAGCTTTCTTT. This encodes CATSRAWGGRTEAFF. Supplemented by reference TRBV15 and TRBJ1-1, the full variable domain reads DAMVIQNPRYQVTQFGKPVTLSCSQTLNHNVMYWYQQKSSQAPKLLFHYYDKDFNNEADTPDNFQSRRPNTSFCFLDIRSPGLGDTAMYLCATSRAWGGRTEAFFGQGTRLTVV.

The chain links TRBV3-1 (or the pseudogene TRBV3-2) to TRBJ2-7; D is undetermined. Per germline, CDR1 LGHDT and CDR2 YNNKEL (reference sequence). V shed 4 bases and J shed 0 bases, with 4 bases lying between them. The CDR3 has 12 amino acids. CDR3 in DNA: TGTGCCAGCAGCCCCAGCTCCTACGAGCAGTACTTC. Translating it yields CASSPSSYEQYF.